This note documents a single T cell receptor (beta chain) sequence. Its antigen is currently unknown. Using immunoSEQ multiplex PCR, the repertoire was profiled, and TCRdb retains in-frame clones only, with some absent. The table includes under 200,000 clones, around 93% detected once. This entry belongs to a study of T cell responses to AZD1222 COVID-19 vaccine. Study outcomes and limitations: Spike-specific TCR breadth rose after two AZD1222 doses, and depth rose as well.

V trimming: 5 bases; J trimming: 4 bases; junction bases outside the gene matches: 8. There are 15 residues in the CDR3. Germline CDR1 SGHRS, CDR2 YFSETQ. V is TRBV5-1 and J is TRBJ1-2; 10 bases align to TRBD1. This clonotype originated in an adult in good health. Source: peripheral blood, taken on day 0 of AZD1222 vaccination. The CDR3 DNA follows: TGCGCCAGCAGTCATCCCGGGACAGGGGCCTATGGCTACACCTTC. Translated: CASSHPGTGAYGYTF.